The present TCR beta chain was sequenced within a study of CD8 T cells in Susac syndrome. Study outcomes and limitations: Only a relatively small number of individuals were included in the TCR sequencing and HLA analysis.

With random hexamers, reverse transcription was performed on about 0.5 to 1 ug of RNA. The TCR beta CDR3 was amplified by immunoSEQ multiplex PCR across 54 Vbeta, 13 Jbeta. TCRdb re-analysed the immunoSEQ multiplex PCR reads in MiXCR, keeping a single row per CDR3 protein. The sample contains more than 250,000 distinct CDR3 sequences, about 90% of which appear only once. About this clonotype itself: Its antigen is undetermined.

The CDR3 consists of 15 residues. V trimming: 4 bases; J trimming: 17 bases; junction bases outside the gene matches: 18. The germline V gene encodes CDR1 GTSNPN and CDR2 SVGIG (reference sequence). The clonotype was recovered from a human donor with multiple sclerosis. This chain connects TRBV30 to TRBJ1-6; 9 nucleotides line up with TRBD1. What was sequenced was CD4+ T cells from PBMCs. The CDR3 loop reads CAWTAPRQGGAEVHF. CDR3 sequence (DNA): TGTGCCTGGACCGCCCCCCGACAGGGGGGGGCCGAGGTCCACTTT. Combining the CDR3 with reference TRBV30 and TRBJ1-6 gives the whole variable domain SQTIHQWPATLVQPVGSPLSLECTVEGTSNPNLYWYRQAAGRGLQLLFYSVGIGQISSEVPQNLSASRPQDRQFILSSKKLLLSDSGFYLCAWTAPRQGGAEVHFGNGTRLTVT.